This T cell receptor (beta chain) was sequenced during a study of blood T cell repertoires in COVID-19 (TCRdb year 2020). Background on the whole study: Samples from collaborators originated in the United States, Italy and Spain and spanned both the acute and convalescent phases of COVID-19. The prospective study material was composed of cDNA or gDNA derived from T cells, B-cell-depleted T cells, or PBMCs. Subjects who had been exposed to COVID-19, were actively infected with it, or had recovered from it provided the deeply sampled blood TCRbeta repertoires that made up the dataset. A freely available public database, intended as a resource for researchers studying the immune response to SARS-CoV-2, is where the repertoires were released. The samples were drawn from the first 160 participants of the ongoing ImmuneRACE study and from 950 to 1,500 subjects provided by 6 global collaborators. A de-identified subject ID, COVID-19 status, age in years and sex were almost always included in the sample metadata. Where HLA class I and class II types were available, the types were taken from metadata supplied by the sample provider, not from assay-based typing. The investigation overall reported the following: The amount of clinical and demographic metadata varied by source and participant and was provided uncurated.

The immunoSEQ Assay, a bias-controlled multiplex PCR, was used to amplify TCRbeta CDR3 regions from genomic DNA. As for the original processing: The number of nucleated cells in each sample was estimated by amplification of reference gene primers within the assay. To quantify the absolute abundance of each unique TCRbeta CDR3 rearrangement, sequence reads were collapsed and filtered. Productive Simpson clonality was computed per sample as the square root of Simpson's diversity index over productive rearrangements. TCRdb's version of the immuneACCESS table is confined to in-frame rearrangements and falls short of the full clone set. An unresolved V gene accounts for under half of the shortfall where checked; the remainder is of unknown origin. The V and J calls and clone size are taken from that table; D and trimming were inferred from the DNA. A total of 200,000 to 250,000 clones appear in this sample, around 91% of them only once. The top ten clonotypes cover over 12% of the sample.

A note on this clone: The antigen this receptor binds is unknown. There are no base qualities to consult, and no much larger clone falls within one base.

Enrolling through a virtual design, the prospective study's participants ranged in age from roughly 18 to 90 years and lived across more than 20 United States geographic areas. In the prospective study, cohorts were assigned on the basis of participant-reported clinical history obtained from a screening survey and a study questionnaire. Exposed participants had been in contact, within 2 weeks of entering the study, with a person who had a PCR-confirmed or clinician-diagnosed case of COVID-19. Each participant in the prospective study had whole blood, serum and a nasopharyngeal or oropharyngeal swab collected by mobile phlebotomists. Prospective study participants could optionally give additional blood draws and questionnaires over an approximately two-month period. Before DNA extraction, blood samples from the prospective study were shipped at room temperature or frozen. The TCR comes from a man in his thirties or forties who had been exposed to COVID-19. Material for sequencing was PBMCs or T cells enriched from blood (not recorded which).

CDR3 reads: CASKQGADGYTF. The DNA sequence is TGTGCCAGCAAGCAGGGGGCGGATGGCTACACCTTC. The sequence joins TRBV2 to TRBJ1-2; 8 junctional bases match TRBD1. Here V drops 7 bases and J drops 6 bases, and the junction holds 4 bases not matched to any gene. The CDR3 has 12 amino acids, counting the end cysteine and phenylalanine. Only the CDR3 region is kept as DNA, spanning 36 bases read in frame from base 1. The germline V gene sets CDR1 to SNHLY and CDR2 to FYNNEI.